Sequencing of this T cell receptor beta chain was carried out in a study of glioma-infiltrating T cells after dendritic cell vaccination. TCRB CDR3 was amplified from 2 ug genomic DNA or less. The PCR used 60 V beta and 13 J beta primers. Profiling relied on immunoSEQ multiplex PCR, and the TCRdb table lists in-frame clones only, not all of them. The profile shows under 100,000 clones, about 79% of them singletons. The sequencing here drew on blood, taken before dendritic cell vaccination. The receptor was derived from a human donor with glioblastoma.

In nucleotides, the CDR3 is TGCGCCAGCAGCTCGGGACAGGGGGTATTGGAGGAAAAACTGTTTTTT. Translated: CASSSGQGVLEEKLFF. J is TRBJ1-4 and V is TRBV5-1; 11 bases agree with TRBD1. Germline V gene lookup returns CDR1 SGHRS and CDR2 YFSETQ. The CDR3 length is 16 residues. Unmatched junction bases numbered 9, after V lost 3 bases and J lost 8 bases.